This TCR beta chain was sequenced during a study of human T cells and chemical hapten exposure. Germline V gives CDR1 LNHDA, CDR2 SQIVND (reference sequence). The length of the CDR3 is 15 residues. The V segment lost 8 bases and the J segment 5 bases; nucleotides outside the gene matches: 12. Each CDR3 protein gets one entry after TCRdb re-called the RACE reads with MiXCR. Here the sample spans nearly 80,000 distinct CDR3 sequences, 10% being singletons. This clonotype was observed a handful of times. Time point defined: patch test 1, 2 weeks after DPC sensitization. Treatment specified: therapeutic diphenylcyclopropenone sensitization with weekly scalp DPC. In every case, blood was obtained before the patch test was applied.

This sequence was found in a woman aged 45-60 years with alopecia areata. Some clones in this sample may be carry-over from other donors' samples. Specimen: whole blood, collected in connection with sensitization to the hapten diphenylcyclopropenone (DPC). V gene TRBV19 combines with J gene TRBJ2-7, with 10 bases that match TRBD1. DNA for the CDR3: TGTGCCAGTTTGCCGGGACAGGGGATCACCAACGAGCAGTACTTC. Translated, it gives CASLPGQGITNEQYF.